A selection of T cell receptor beta chains follows, all from one sample in a study of Ad26.COV2.S vaccination and SARS-CoV-2 variants. The data were produced by immunoSEQ multiplex PCR, yet TCRdb's version contains in-frame clones alone and is incomplete. The sample yields about 480,000 clones, approximately 88% seen once. The specimen comprised peripheral blood, sampled in a trial of Ad26.COV2.S vaccine versus placebo. The receptors shown here come from a person between 18 and 65 years old who received the Ad26.COV2.S COVID-19 vaccine or a placebo. Each CDR3 is given with its conserved first and last residue. The D gene is left open where the match is weak. Some rows have no size entry. The others give once, few or many, or a class for an expanded clone.

d_gene: TRBD1; j_gene: TRBJ1-1; abundance: NA; v_gene: TRBV25-1; CDR3aa: CASSPPTGQVTEAFF; CDR3nt: TGTGCCAGCAGTCCACCGACAGGGCAGGTAACTGAAGCTTTCTTT
d_gene: TRBD1; j_gene: TRBJ1-2; abundance: NA; v_gene: TRBV25-1; CDR3aa: CASSGTGKGFGYTF; CDR3nt: TGTGCCAGCAGTGGGACAGGGAAAGGTTTTGGCTACACCTTC
d_gene: NA; j_gene: TRBJ1-1; abundance: NA; v_gene: TRBV27; CDR3aa: CASSGDRAAFF; CDR3nt: TGTGCCAGCAGTGGCGATAGGGCAGCTTTCTTT
d_gene: NA; j_gene: TRBJ1-2; abundance: NA; v_gene: TRBV30; CDR3aa: CAWSKIQTNYGYTF; CDR3nt: TGTGCCTGGAGCAAAATACAGACTAACTATGGCTACACCTTC
d_gene: TRBD1; j_gene: TRBJ1-1; abundance: NA; v_gene: TRBV28; CDR3aa: CASRPPQGANTEAFF; CDR3nt: TGTGCCAGCAGGCCCCCCCAGGGGGCGAACACTGAAGCTTTCTTT
d_gene: NA; j_gene: TRBJ1-3; abundance: once; v_gene: TRBV7-2; CDR3aa: CASSLAGFGNTIYF; CDR3nt: TGTGCCAGCAGCTTAGCAGGTTTTGGAAACACCATATATTTT
d_gene: NA; j_gene: TRBJ1-1; abundance: NA; v_gene: TRBV3-1/TRBV3-2; CDR3aa: CASSQEGRGLTEAFF; CDR3nt: TGTGCCAGCAGCCAAGAGGGCAGGGGATTGACTGAAGCTTTCTTT
d_gene: TRBD2; j_gene: TRBJ2-1; abundance: NA; v_gene: TRBV4-3; CDR3aa: CASSQEPGLAGLGEQFF; CDR3nt: TGCGCCAGCAGCCAAGAACCGGGACTAGCGGGATTGGGTGAGCAGTTCTTC
d_gene: NA; j_gene: TRBJ1-6; abundance: NA; v_gene: TRBV19; CDR3aa: CASSARRLDPTLHF; CDR3nt: TGTGCCAGTAGTGCCAGGCGGCTTGACCCGACCCTCCACTTT
d_gene: TRBD2; j_gene: TRBJ2-1; abundance: once; v_gene: TRBV30; CDR3aa: CAWSVVAGSPSYNEQFF; CDR3nt: TGTGCCTGGAGTGTGGTAGCGGGAAGTCCGTCCTACAATGAGCAGTTCTTC
d_gene: TRBD2; j_gene: TRBJ2-3; abundance: NA; v_gene: TRBV29-1; CDR3aa: CSALGASGSTDTQYF; CDR3nt: TGCAGCGCCCTCGGTGCTAGCGGGAGCACAGATACGCAGTATTTT
d_gene: NA; j_gene: TRBJ1-5; abundance: few; v_gene: TRBV7-2; CDR3aa: CASSQRSGRSNQPQHF; CDR3nt: TGTGCCAGCAGCCAGAGGTCCGGACGGAGCAATCAGCCCCAGCATTTT
d_gene: TRBD2; j_gene: TRBJ2-7; abundance: NA; v_gene: TRBV28; CDR3aa: CASRETSGAYEQYF; CDR3nt: TGTGCCAGCAGGGAGACTAGCGGAGCCTACGAGCAGTACTTC
d_gene: TRBD1; j_gene: TRBJ1-2; abundance: NA; v_gene: TRBV3-1/TRBV3-2; CDR3aa: CASSQSGTGGLGYTF; CDR3nt: TGTGCCAGCAGCCAATCCGGGACAGGGGGCCTTGGCTACACCTTC